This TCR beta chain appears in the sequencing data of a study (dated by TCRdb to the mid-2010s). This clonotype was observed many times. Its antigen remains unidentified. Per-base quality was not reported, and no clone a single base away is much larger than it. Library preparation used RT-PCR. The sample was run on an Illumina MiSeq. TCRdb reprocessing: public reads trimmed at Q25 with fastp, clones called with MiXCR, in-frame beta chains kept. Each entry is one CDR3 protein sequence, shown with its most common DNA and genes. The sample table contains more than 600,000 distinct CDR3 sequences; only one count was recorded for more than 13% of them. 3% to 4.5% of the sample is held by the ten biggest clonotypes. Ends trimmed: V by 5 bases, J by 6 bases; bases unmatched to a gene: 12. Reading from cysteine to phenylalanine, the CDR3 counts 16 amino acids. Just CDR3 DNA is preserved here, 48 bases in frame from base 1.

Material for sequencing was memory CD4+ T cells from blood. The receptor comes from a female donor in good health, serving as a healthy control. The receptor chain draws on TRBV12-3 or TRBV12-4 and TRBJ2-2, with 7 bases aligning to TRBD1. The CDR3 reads CASSAPATGWPGELFF. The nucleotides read TGTGCCAGCAGTGCGCCCGCGACAGGGTGGCCCGGGGAGCTGTTTTTT.